This T cell receptor beta chain originates from a study of control samples from healthy donors and cancer patients. The CDR3 has 16 residues. Germline CDR1 LGHDT, CDR2 YNNKEL (reference sequence). J gave up 5 bases and V 2 bases, and 10 bases lay outside the gene matches. Profiling relied on immunoSEQ multiplex PCR, and the TCRdb table lists in-frame clones only, not all of them. The data contain roughly 13,000 clones, approximately 77% of them seen just once; the ten biggest clones take up less than 10%. Source material: formalin-fixed, paraffin-embedded tissue. This receptor was taken from a male donor with melanoma. The rearrangement joins TRBV3-1 (or the pseudogene TRBV3-2) to TRBJ2-7; 9 bases align to TRBD1. CDR3 in amino acids: CASSQPGQGTVNEQYF. CDR3 nucleotides: TGTGCCAGCAGCCAACCTGGACAGGGGACGGTAAACGAGCAGTACTTC.